The 20 T cell receptor beta chains given below trace back to one sample, sequenced in a study of blood T cell repertoires in COVID-19. Only in-frame clones appear in the TCRdb table, and some are missing; sequencing was by immunoSEQ multiplex PCR. The table records roughly 330,000 clones, about 89% of them present only once. Sequenced input: PBMCs or T cells enriched from blood (not recorded which). Receptor source: a woman aged 25 to 45 who had recovered from COVID-19.

The chain combines TRBV12-3 or TRBV12-4 with TRBJ1-5; D not resolved. The CDR3 is made up of 13 amino acids. The V end lost 6 bases, the J end lost 4 bases, and 10 bases lay between the germline ends. CDR3 sequence: CASSPGGNQPQHF. The CDR3 DNA is TGTGCCAGCAGCCCCGGAGGGAATCAGCCCCAGCATTTT.

This clone occurred a few times. The rearrangement joins TRBV12-3 or TRBV12-4 to TRBJ1-5; maybe TRBD1 (5 bases). The ends were cut back, 9 bases at V and 4 bases at J, with 13 bases in the middle. The CDR3 runs to 13 residues. CDR3 coding DNA: TGTGCCAGTTGCGACAGAGAAAATCAGCCCCAGCATTTT. Translation: CASCDRENQPQHF.

The gene calls are TRBV5-1 and TRBJ1-1; no definite D call. The CDR3 runs to 14 residues. Germline V gene lookup returns CDR1 SGHRS and CDR2 YFSETQ. Deletions cut 0 bases from V and 9 bases from J, with 15 bases between. As DNA, the CDR3 is TGCGCCAGCAGCTTGGCTTCCGGGGAAAGTAAAGCTTTCTTT. Translation: CASSLASGESKAFF. Filled out from reference TRBV5-1 and TRBJ1-1, the complete variable domain reads KAGVTQTPRYLIKTRGQQVTLSCSPISGHRSVSWYQQTPGQGLQFLFEYFSETQRNKGNFPGRFSGRQFSNSRSEMNVSTLELGDSALYLCASSLASGESKAFFGQGTRLTVV.

The chain recombines TRBV19 with TRBJ1-6; TRBD1 is a possible D gene (6 bases). This CDR3 has 15 amino acids. V was clipped by 3 bases and J by 5 bases, with 11 bases between them. Germline V gives CDR1 LNHDA, CDR2 SQIVND (reference sequence). CDR3 nucleotide sequence: TGTGCCAGTAGTATCAGTGGGACAAATAATTCACCCCTCCACTTT. Protein sequence: CASSISGTNNSPLHF.

V gene TRBV2 combines with J gene TRBJ2-1, with 10 bases identical to TRBD1. Germline trimming cut 6 bases from V and 5 bases from J; bases unmatched to any gene: 13. This CDR3 is 17 amino acids long. CDR1 is SNHLY and CDR2 is FYNNEI in the germline V gene. The CDR3 nucleotides read TGTGCCAGCAGATGGGCGGGACAGGGGAGCCCCCACAATGAGCAGTTCTTC. It encodes CASRWAGQGSPHNEQFF. Full variable domain (remainder filled in from reference TRBV2 and TRBJ2-1): EPEVTQTPSHQVTQMGQEVILRCVPISNHLYFYWYRQILGQKVEFLVSFYNNEISEKSEIFDDQFSVERPDGSNFTLKIRSTKLEDSAMYFCASRWAGQGSPHNEQFFGPGTRLTVL.

The chain combines TRBV7-2 with TRBJ2-3; a possible D gene is TRBD1 (5 bases). V lost 7 bases and J lost 4, with 9 bases in between. This CDR3 is 12 amino acids long. Looked up from germline, CDR1 is SGHTA and CDR2 is FQGNSA. CDR3 sequence: CASTWTSDTQYF. CDR3 in DNA: TGTGCCAGCACCTGGACATCAGATACGCAGTATTTT.

The V call is TRBV13, the J call TRBJ2-1; D is uncertain. Germline values: CDR1 PRHDT, CDR2 FYEKMQ (reference sequence). The CDR3 extends over 13 amino acids. Trimming removed 5 bases at V and 8 bases at J, with 13 bases between. DNA of the CDR3: TGTGCCAGCAGCCTGCAGGTGGTACATGAGCAGTTCTTC. It codes for CASSLQVVHEQFF.

The J gene is TRBJ2-5, the V gene TRBV7-6; possibly TRBD1 for D (5 bases). The CDR3 has 16 amino acids. V lost 3 bases and J lost 1, with 15 bases in between. Germline V gene data show CDR1 as SGHVS and CDR2 as FNYEAQ. The CDR3 region has the DNA TGTGCCAGCAGCTTGGATTGGCAGGGCTCCCAAGAGACCCAGTACTTC. Protein product: CASSLDWQGSQETQYF.

This chain connects TRBV4-1 to TRBJ1-5; 9 bases align to TRBD1. The J segment lost 7 bases and the V segment lost 4 bases, leaving 5 bases of the junction unmatched. The CDR3 loop spans 14 amino acids. In germline, CDR1 is MGHRA, CDR2 YSYEKL. This CDR3 reads CASSLGTGNQPQHF. The CDR3 DNA is TGCGCCAGCAGCCTAGGGACAGGGAACCAGCCCCAGCATTTT.

The V call is TRBV5-4, the J call TRBJ1-2, with 7 bases identical to TRBD1. CDR1 and CDR2 (germline): SGHNT, YYREEE (reference sequence). There are 15 residues in the CDR3. Losses at the gene ends were 0 bases for V and 4 bases for J; bases not matched to a gene: 6. CDR3 in amino acids: CASSLGRGQFYGYTF. As DNA, the CDR3 is TGTGCCAGCAGCTTGGGAAGGGGGCAATTCTATGGCTACACCTTC. Complete variable domain (other parts from reference TRBV5-4 and TRBJ1-2): ETGVTQSPTHLIKTRGQQVTLRCSSQSGHNTVSWYQQALGQGPQFIFQYYREEENGRGNFPPRFSGLQFPNYSSELNVNALELDDSALYLCASSLGRGQFYGYTFGSGTRLTVV.

This chain connects TRBV5-8 to TRBJ1-6; possible D gene TRBD1, 6 bases. Germline values: CDR1 SGHTS, CDR2 YDEGEE. This CDR3 spans 16 amino acids. The germline V and J ends were trimmed by 6 bases and 0 bases, with 13 bases remaining between them. The CDR3 loop reads CASTTGQSSYNSPLHF. The DNA of the CDR3 is TGTGCCAGCACCACCGGACAGAGCTCCTATAATTCACCCCTCCACTTT.

V usage is TRBV3-1 (or the pseudogene TRBV3-2) and J usage is TRBJ1-1, with D possibly TRBD1 on 5 matching bases. V lost 4 bases and J lost 0, with 12 bases in between. Germline CDR1 is LGHDT and CDR2 is YNNKEL (reference sequence). The CDR3 length is 15 residues. In DNA form, the CDR3 reads TGTGCCAGCAGCCGAGAAATAGGGGTGAACACTGAAGCTTTCTTT. This codes for CASSREIGVNTEAFF.

The J gene is TRBJ1-5, the V gene TRBV28; D not resolved. The CDR3 covers 15 residues. Germline V gene lookup returns CDR1 MDHEN and CDR2 SYDVKM. V lost 6 bases, J lost 1 base, and 13 bases lay in between. The CDR3 here is CASSSTARSNQPQHF. DNA of the CDR3: TGTGCCAGCAGCTCAACAGCAAGGAGCAATCAGCCCCAGCATTTT.

The rearrangement joins TRBV5-6 to TRBJ2-2, with D tentatively TRBD1 (5 bases). The CDR3 extends over 15 amino acids. The germline CDR1 and CDR2 sequences are SGHDT and YYEEEE. V was shortened by 1 base and J by 4 bases, with 11 bases between the two germline ends. The CDR3 coding sequence is TGTGCCAGCAGCTTGTACAGGTCGAGCACCGGGGAGCTGTTTTTT. It is translated as CASSLYRSSTGELFF.

This clone occurred once. V gene TRBV4-1 combines with J gene TRBJ1-3, with a possible D match to TRBD1 (6 bases). V was shortened by 10 bases and J by 4 bases, with 20 bases between the two germline ends. The CDR3 is 15 amino acids. Germline V CDR1 and CDR2: MGHRA, YSYEKL. The CDR3 loop is CATSPGRGNGNTIYF. CDR3 DNA: TGCGCCACCAGTCCGGGCAGGGGCAACGGAAACACCATATATTTT.

The chain uses TRBV28 and TRBJ1-5, with D possibly TRBD1 on 5 matching bases. Germline CDR1 reads MDHEN; CDR2 reads SYDVKM. Trimming cost V 7 bases and J 4 bases, with 14 bases left between them. This CDR3 comprises 14 residues. CDR3 nucleotides: TGTGCCAGCACCCCCGGGGGAGGGAATCAGCCCCAGCATTTT. Its protein is CASTPGGGNQPQHF.

On this clone itself: Different DNA sequences within this sample yield the same CDR3. This rearrangement joins TRBV5-1 to TRBJ2-3; the match to TRBD2 covers 8 bases. Germline-derived CDR1 and CDR2 are SGHRS and YFSETQ. This CDR3 spans 15 amino acids. V lost 4 bases, J lost 0 bases, and 4 bases stayed unmatched. The CDR3 is CASSLSGVSTDTQYF. The CDR3 DNA reads TGCGCCAGCAGCCTTAGCGGGGTCAGCACAGATACGCAGTATTTT.

The CDR3: CASSGGRGETQYF. In DNA form, the CDR3 reads TGTGCCAGCAGTGGTGGGCGGGGAGAGACCCAGTACTTC. V gene TRBV2 combines with J gene TRBJ2-5; tentatively, D is TRBD2 (6 bases). Germline lookup yields CDR1 SNHLY and CDR2 FYNNEI. V was clipped by 4 bases and J by 4 bases, with 10 bases between them. This CDR3 comprises 13 residues.

The chain combines TRBV25-1 with TRBJ2-3; TRBD2 matches 8 bases. Germline V gene data show CDR1 as MGHDK and CDR2 as SYGVNS. The ends lost 1 base at V and 2 bases at J; junction bases unmatched: 2. The CDR3 runs 15 residues. The CDR3, as DNA: TGTGCCAGCAGTGAATTAGCGGGGTCCACAGATACGCAGTATTTT. This sequence encodes CASSELAGSTDTQYF.

V and J are TRBV6-5 and TRBJ1-2; no reliable D call. The CDR3 contains 12 residues. Trimming took 10 bases from V and 5 from J, leaving 14 bases between them. CDR1 MNHEY and CDR2 SVGAGI come from the germline V gene. The CDR3 region is CATSVRGYGYTF. CDR3 in DNA: TGTGCCACCTCAGTTCGGGGTTATGGCTACACCTTC.